The next 20 T cell receptor beta chains were all read from a single sample in a study of blood T cell repertoires in COVID-19. Measured with immunoSEQ multiplex PCR; TCRdb has only the in-frame clones, and not every one. The profile shows roughly 100,000 clones, over 75% of them singletons. Material: peripheral blood. The receptors stem from a human donor in a cohort sampled during active or convalescent COVID-19.

V gene TRBV3-1 (or the pseudogene TRBV3-2) combines with J gene TRBJ2-3; possible D gene TRBD2, 6 bases. The CDR3 consists of 17 residues. Looked up from germline, CDR1 is LGHDT and CDR2 is YNNKEL (reference sequence). V was pared by 0 bases and J by 0 bases, with 13 bases between. CDR3 protein: CASSQDSRGYSTDTQYF. The CDR3 coding sequence is TGTGCCAGCAGCCAAGATTCCCGGGGGTATAGCACAGATACGCAGTATTTT.

The chain is built from TRBV9 and TRBJ1-1, with D possibly TRBD1 on 6 matching bases. V was clipped by 4 bases and J by 14 bases, with 21 bases between them. This CDR3 region has 13 residues. Germline V gene sequence: CDR1 SGDLS, CDR2 YYNGEE. The CDR3 reads CASSPGQTPRKFF. The CDR3 region has the DNA TGTGCCAGCAGCCCAGGACAGACCCCTCGAAAGTTCTTT. The full variable domain, its missing parts supplied by reference TRBV9 and TRBJ1-1, is DSGVTQTPKHLITATGQRVTLRCSPRSGDLSVYWYQQSLDQGLQFLIQYYNGEERAKGNILERFSAQQFPDLHSELNLSSLELGDSALYFCASSPGQTPRKFFGQGTRLTVV.

V and J are TRBV29-1 and TRBJ1-2; D not certain. The CDR3 length is 12 residues. V was cut by 5 bases and J by 4 bases, with 11 bases left in between. Germline assignment: CDR1 SQVTM and CDR2 ANQGSEA. CDR3 sequence: CSVNEGLYGYTF. In nucleotides, the CDR3 is TGCAGCGTTAATGAGGGCCTCTATGGCTACACCTTC.

The chain uses TRBV7-2 and TRBJ2-7, with 10 bases that match TRBD1. The CDR3 sequence is 16 residues long. The trim removed 5 bases at V and 3 bases at J, leaving 10 bases unmatched. CDR1 and CDR2 (germline): SGHTA, FQGNSA. CDR3 residues: CASSPPRGTGDYEQYF. CDR3 bases: TGTGCCAGCAGCCCTCCTAGGGGGACAGGGGACTACGAGCAGTACTTC.

The chain uses TRBV7-9 and TRBJ1-6; D gene ambiguous. This CDR3 comprises 15 residues. Trimming cost V 3 bases and J 0 bases, with 6 bases left between them. Germline CDR1 is SEHNR and CDR2 is FQNEAQ (reference sequence). The CDR3: CASSFGSSYNSPLHF. The CDR3 DNA reads TGTGCCAGCAGCTTCGGGAGCTCCTATAATTCACCCCTCCACTTT.

This sequence joins TRBV7-2 and TRBJ1-1; D perhaps matches TRBD1 (5 bases). The germline V and J ends were trimmed by 3 bases and 13 bases, with 18 bases remaining between them. Germline CDR1 is SGHTA and CDR2 is FQGNSA. The CDR3 contains 13 residues. This CDR3 reads CASSLVGRGGSFF. The CDR3 region has the DNA TGTGCCAGCAGCTTGGTGGGGAGGGGCGGCAGTTTCTTT.

This rearrangement joins TRBV5-4 to TRBJ2-1, with 12 nucleotides matching TRBD2. Germline V CDR1 and CDR2: SGHNT, YYREEE (reference sequence). With 3 bases clipped from V and 8 bases from J, the junction kept 3 bases outside the gene matches. The CDR3 totals 14 residues. The DNA of the CDR3 is TGTGCCAGCAGCTGGACTAGCGGGGTACATGAGCAGTTCTTC. Encoded protein: CASSWTSGVHEQFF.

The chain carries TRBV10-1 and TRBJ1-1, with D uncertain. Trimming removed 0 bases at V and 7 bases at J, with 3 bases between. The germline CDR1 and CDR2 sequences are WNHNN and SYGVQD (reference sequence). The CDR3 runs 11 residues. The CDR3 spells CASSESGEAFF. CDR3 sequence (DNA): TGCGCCAGCAGTGAGTCCGGTGAAGCTTTCTTT.

This clone was counted ten times or more. The sample has other DNA sequences that encode this CDR3 too. This chain uses TRBV5-6 with TRBJ1-1; 8 bases are a match to TRBD1. Germline V gene lookup returns CDR1 SGHDT and CDR2 YYEEEE. The CDR3 sequence is 15 residues long. J lost 0 bases, V lost 2 bases, and 3 bases had no gene match. The CDR3 loop is CASSLGQGMNTEAFF. CDR3 nucleotides: TGTGCCAGCAGCTTAGGACAGGGAATGAACACTGAAGCTTTCTTT.

The chain couples TRBV5-8 to TRBJ1-5, with D possibly matching TRBD1 (5 bases). The germline V gene encodes CDR1 SGHTS and CDR2 YDEGEE. V was pared by 5 bases and J by 3 bases, with 9 bases between. The CDR3 totals 13 residues. Here the CDR3 reads CASRPTDNQPQHF. The CDR3 nucleotides are TGTGCCAGCAGGCCGACAGACAATCAGCCCCAGCATTTT.

This chain uses TRBV24-1 with TRBJ1-2, with D possibly matching TRBD1 (5 bases). The CDR3 is 14 amino acids. The V gene's germline CDR1 is KGHDR and CDR2 SFDVKD. V was clipped by 9 bases and J by 3 bases, with 16 bases between them. The CDR3 coding sequence is TGTGCCACCTCTGAGCCAGGGAGGGACTATGGCTACACCTTC. Protein product: CATSEPGRDYGYTF.

The V and J genes are TRBV5-1 and TRBJ1-2, with 8 bases lining up with TRBD1. Germline V gives CDR1 SGHRS, CDR2 YFSETQ. The CDR3 covers 15 residues. Trimming cost V 3 bases and J 7 bases; bases outside gene matches: 11. In DNA, the CDR3 is TGCGCCAGCAGCTCCGGACAGGGTTTAATCTTTGGCTACACCTTC. Its protein is CASSSGQGLIFGYTF.

V gene TRBV27 combines with J gene TRBJ2-2; TRBD2 might be the D (6 bases). V gave up 4 bases and J gave up 1 base, with 13 bases separating them. The CDR3 sequence is 16 residues long. The germline V gene has CDR1 MNHEY and CDR2 SMNVEV (reference sequence). DNA of the CDR3: TGTGCCAGCAGTTCGGTGTTGCGGGGGAACACCGGGGAGCTGTTTTTT. Translation: CASSSVLRGNTGELFF.

This sequence joins TRBV2 and TRBJ2-3; 9 bases agree with TRBD2. This CDR3 spans 15 amino acids. CDR1 SNHLY and CDR2 FYNNEI come from the germline V gene. The ends lost 2 bases at V and 0 bases at J; junction bases unmatched: 0. CDR3 sequence (DNA): TGTGCCAGCAGTGAACTAGCGGGGAGCACAGATACGCAGTATTTT. It encodes CASSELAGSTDTQYF. The full variable domain, in which reference TRBV2 and TRBJ2-3 provide the parts outside the CDR3, is EPEVTQTPSHQVTQMGQEVILRCVPISNHLYFYWYRQILGQKVEFLVSFYNNEISEKSEIFDDQFSVERPDGSNFTLKIRSTKLEDSAMYFCASSELAGSTDTQYFGPGTRLTVL.

A word on this clone: At one end the junction does not follow the germline gene, possibly because of a read error. The J gene is TRBJ2-1, the V gene TRBV5-4; D ambiguous. The CDR3 totals 15 residues. Per germline, CDR1 SGHNT and CDR2 YYREEE (reference sequence). The CDR3 protein is CTSSLAWSSYNEQFF. CDR3 nucleotide sequence: TGTACCAGCAGCTTGGCCTGGAGCTCCTACAATGAGCAGTTCTTC.

This chain links TRBV4-3 with TRBJ1-5, with D possibly being TRBD1 (5 bases). Trimming took off 0 bases at V and 2 bases at J, with 8 bases between the two ends. Germline CDR1 reads LGHNA; CDR2 reads YSLEER. This CDR3 has 15 amino acids. As DNA, the CDR3 is TGCGCCAGCAGCCAAGACCCACAGGGCAATCAGCCCCAGCATTTT. Encoded protein: CASSQDPQGNQPQHF.

The chain links TRBV5-1 to TRBJ2-2; 10 positions match TRBD1. The junction had 7 bases not matched to a gene; V was cut back by 4 bases and J by 4 bases. Germline V lookup: CDR1 SGHRS, CDR2 YFSETQ. The CDR3 has 16 residues. CDR3 in amino acids: CASSLQTGGGTGELFF. For the CDR3, the DNA is TGCGCCAGCAGCCTACAGACAGGGGGCGGCACCGGGGAGCTGTTTTTT.

The rearrangement uses TRBV11-3 and TRBJ2-7; D perhaps matches TRBD2 (5 bases). Germline V gene data show CDR1 as SGHNT and CDR2 as YENEEA. The V end was cut by 0 bases, the J end by 6 bases, with 9 bases between. This CDR3 has 13 residues. CDR3 residues: CASSLESSLEQYF. CDR3 coding DNA: TGTGCCAGCAGCTTAGAGTCTAGCCTCGAGCAGTACTTC.

The rearrangement uses TRBV28 and TRBJ2-7, with 13 bases that match TRBD2. Germline lookup yields CDR1 MDHEN and CDR2 SYDVKM. This CDR3 contains 16 residues. Losses at the gene ends were 5 bases for V and 4 bases for J; bases not matched to a gene: 8. This CDR3 is CASSGQTSGGPYEQYF. The DNA of the CDR3 is TGTGCCAGCAGTGGGCAGACTAGCGGGGGGCCATACGAGCAGTACTTC.

This clone was observed a few times. The gene calls are TRBV7-2 and TRBJ2-7, with a possible D match to TRBD1 (5 bases). V was cut by 1 base and J by 2 bases, with 12 bases left in between. This CDR3 spans 15 amino acids. Germline V CDR1 and CDR2: SGHTA, FQGNSA. This chain's CDR3 is CASSLGATDTYEQYF. The CDR3 region has the DNA TGTGCCAGCAGCTTAGGGGCGACAGATACCTACGAGCAGTACTTC. Based on the CDR3 plus reference TRBV7-2 and TRBJ2-7, the full variable domain is GAGVSQSPSNKVTEKGKDVELRCDPISGHTALYWYRQSLGQGLEFLIYFQGNSAPDKSGLPSDRFSAERTGGSVSTLTIQRTQQEDSAVYLCASSLGATDTYEQYFGPGTRLTVT.